The subject of this entry is one T cell receptor (beta chain). TCRdb's table, derived via immunoSEQ multiplex PCR, lists solely in-frame clones and lacks some. In the table there are some 2 million clones, 90% to 95% of which are singletons. These data originate in a study of shared clonotypes between healthy human individuals. This CDR3 is 14 amino acids long. V lost 7 bases, J lost 4 bases, and 4 bases stayed unmatched. Germline CDR1 is SNHLY and CDR2 is FYNNEI. The origin of this receptor is a man aged 18 to 30 in good health. Sequences were obtained from naive CD4+ T cells sorted from blood. Subset defined: CD45RA+ positively selected. This chain connects TRBV2 to TRBJ2-7; TRBD2 matches 13 bases. CDR3 loop: CASTWTSGGYEQYF. DNA of the CDR3: TGTGCCAGCACCTGGACTAGCGGGGGATACGAGCAGTACTTC.